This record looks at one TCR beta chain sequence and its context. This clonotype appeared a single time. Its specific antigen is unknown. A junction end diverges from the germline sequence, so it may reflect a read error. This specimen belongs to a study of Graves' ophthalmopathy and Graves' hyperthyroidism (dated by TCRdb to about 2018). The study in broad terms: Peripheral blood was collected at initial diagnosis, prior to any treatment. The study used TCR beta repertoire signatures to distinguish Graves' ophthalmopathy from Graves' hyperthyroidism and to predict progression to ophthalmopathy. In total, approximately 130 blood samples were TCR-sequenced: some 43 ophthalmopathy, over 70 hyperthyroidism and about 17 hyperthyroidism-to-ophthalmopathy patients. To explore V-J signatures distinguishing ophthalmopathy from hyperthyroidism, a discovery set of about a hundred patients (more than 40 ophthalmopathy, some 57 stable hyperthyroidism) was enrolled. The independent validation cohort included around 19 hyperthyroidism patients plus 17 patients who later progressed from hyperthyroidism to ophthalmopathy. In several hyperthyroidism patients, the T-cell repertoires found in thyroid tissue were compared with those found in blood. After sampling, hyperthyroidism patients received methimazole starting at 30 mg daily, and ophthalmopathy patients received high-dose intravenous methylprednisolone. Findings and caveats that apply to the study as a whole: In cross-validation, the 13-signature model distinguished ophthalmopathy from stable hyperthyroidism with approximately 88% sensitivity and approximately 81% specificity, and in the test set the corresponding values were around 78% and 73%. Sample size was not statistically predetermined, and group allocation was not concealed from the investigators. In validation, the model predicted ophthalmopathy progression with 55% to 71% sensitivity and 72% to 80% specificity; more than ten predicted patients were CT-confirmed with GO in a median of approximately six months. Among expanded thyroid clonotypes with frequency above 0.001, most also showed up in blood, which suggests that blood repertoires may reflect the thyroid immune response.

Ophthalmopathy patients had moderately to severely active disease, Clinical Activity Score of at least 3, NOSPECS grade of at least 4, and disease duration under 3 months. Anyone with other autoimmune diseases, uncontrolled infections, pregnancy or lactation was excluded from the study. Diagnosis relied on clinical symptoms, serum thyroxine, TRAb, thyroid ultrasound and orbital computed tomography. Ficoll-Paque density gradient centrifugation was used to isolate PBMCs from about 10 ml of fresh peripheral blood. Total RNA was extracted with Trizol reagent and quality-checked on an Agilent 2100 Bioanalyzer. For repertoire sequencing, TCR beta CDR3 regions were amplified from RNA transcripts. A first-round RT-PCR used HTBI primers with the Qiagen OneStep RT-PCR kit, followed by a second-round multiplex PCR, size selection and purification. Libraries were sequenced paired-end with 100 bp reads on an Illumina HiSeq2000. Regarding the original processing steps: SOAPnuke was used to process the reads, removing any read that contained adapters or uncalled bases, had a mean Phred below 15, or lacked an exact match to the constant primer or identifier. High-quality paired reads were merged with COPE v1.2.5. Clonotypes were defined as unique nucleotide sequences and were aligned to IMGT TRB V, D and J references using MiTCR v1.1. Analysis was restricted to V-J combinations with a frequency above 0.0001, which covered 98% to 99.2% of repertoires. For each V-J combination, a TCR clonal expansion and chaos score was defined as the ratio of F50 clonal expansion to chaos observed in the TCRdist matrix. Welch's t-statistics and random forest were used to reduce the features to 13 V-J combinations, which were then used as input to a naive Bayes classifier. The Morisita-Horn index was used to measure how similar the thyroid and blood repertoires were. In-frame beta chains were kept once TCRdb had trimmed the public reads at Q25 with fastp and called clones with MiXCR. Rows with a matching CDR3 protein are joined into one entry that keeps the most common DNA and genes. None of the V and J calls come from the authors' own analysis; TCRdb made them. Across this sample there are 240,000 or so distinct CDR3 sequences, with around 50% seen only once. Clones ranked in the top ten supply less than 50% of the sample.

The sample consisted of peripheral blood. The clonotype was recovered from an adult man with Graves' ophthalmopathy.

The CDR3 corresponds to CSVSKNTVSYERYF. The DNA sequence follows: TGCAGCGTGAGTAAAAATACAGTTTCCTACGAGCGGTACTTC. Recombination connected TRBV29-1 to TRBJ2-7; the D gene lacks a confident call. The germline V gene sets CDR1 to SQVTM and CDR2 to ANQGSEA. The CDR3 holds 14 amino acids from the cysteine to the phenylalanine. Only CDR3 DNA remains: 42 bases, in frame from the first base.